The source of this T cell receptor beta chain is a study of T-cell reconstitution after alpha-beta-depleted transplantation in children. On this clonotype: Its antigen remains unknown.

Trimming cost V 4 bases and J 0 bases; bases outside gene matches: 6. Germline lookup yields CDR1 SEHNR and CDR2 FQNEAQ (reference sequence). CDR3 length: 17 amino acids. Study observations and caveats: A year had passed since transplant, and T-cell counts and diversity by then came mostly from newly produced T cells.

TCRbeta library construction was performed incorporating unique molecular identifiers. TCRdb re-derived calls from the PCR reads in MiXCR, one entry per CDR3 protein. The sample consists of about 420,000 distinct CDR3 sequences, 15% to 20% of them appearing once. The chain is built from TRBV7-9 and TRBJ2-6; 7 nucleotides align to TRBD1. The source material was PBMCs, mostly from graft donor cells, sampled 360 days after TCRalphabeta/CD19-depleted stem cell transplant. The sequence was collected from a boy under two years old who had a stem cell transplant for Wiskott-Aldrich syndrome, so the T cells may come from the graft donor. CDR3: CASSWGTVFSGANVLTF. In DNA, the CDR3 is TGTGCCAGCAGCTGGGGGACAGTCTTCTCTGGGGCCAACGTCCTGACTTTC.